This passage covers 20 T cell receptor beta chains from one sample sequenced in a study of shared T cell receptors in the human thymus. Profiled with immunoSEQ multiplex PCR; TCRdb holds only in-frame clones, not every one. Here the sample spans approximately 490,000 clones, roughly 74% being singletons. Separately, the same data were catalogued under a study of human thymus T cells.

The sequencing sample was made of thymocytes. These receptors came from a boy less than two years old with a congenital heart defect.

The CDR3 DNA reads as TGTGCCAGCAGAGCAGGACAGCTGAGCTCCTACGAGCAGTACTTC. Protein: CASRAGQLSSYEQYF. The V call is TRBV28, the J call TRBJ2-7; weak D call: TRBD1 (6 bases). Germline V gene data show CDR1 as MDHEN and CDR2 as SYDVKM. The CDR3 runs to 15 residues. Trimming pared 6 bases from V and 0 bases from J, leaving 15 bases between.

The CDR3 nucleotides read TGCGCCAGCAGCCAAGGGGGACAGGGCGCAACTAATGAAAAACTGTTTTTT. Residues: CASSQGGQGATNEKLFF. The rearrangement links TRBV4-1 to TRBJ1-4, with 9 bases aligning to TRBD1. In germline, CDR1 is MGHRA, CDR2 YSYEKL. This CDR3 comprises 17 residues. V gave up 1 base and J gave up 0 bases; unmatched junction bases: 3.

The chain is built from TRBV2 and TRBJ2-1, with D possibly being TRBD1 (5 bases). Per the germline V gene, CDR1 is SNHLY and CDR2 is FYNNEI. This CDR3 contains 14 residues. CDR3: CAATRAALNDEQFF. For the CDR3, the DNA is TGTGCAGCTACCAGGGCCGCGTTAAACGATGAGCAGTTCTTC.

V gene TRBV11-2 combines with J gene TRBJ2-1; 7 bases align to TRBD1. This CDR3 has 13 amino acids. Trimming at V came to 6 bases and at J to 7 bases, leaving 6 bases not matched to a gene. The germline V gene has CDR1 SGHAT and CDR2 FQNNGV. This chain's CDR3 is CASRCTGENEQFF. The CDR3 region has the DNA TGTGCCAGCAGATGTACAGGGGAGAATGAGCAGTTCTTC.

The chain joins TRBV9 to TRBJ2-6; 12 bases match TRBD1. The V and J ends lost 4 bases and 3 bases, in that order; junction bases with no gene match: 20. Per the germline V gene, CDR1 is SGDLS and CDR2 is YYNGEE. CDR3 size: 22 residues. CDR3 protein: CASSSNPPPRDRGRNGANVLTF. In DNA, the CDR3 is TGTGCCAGCAGCTCAAACCCCCCTCCCCGGGACAGGGGGCGCAATGGGGCCAACGTCCTGACTTTC.

This clone was counted only a few times. V is TRBV5-6 and J is TRBJ2-5, with 7 bases identical to TRBD1. The germline V gene encodes CDR1 SGHDT and CDR2 YYEEEE. With 4 bases clipped from V and 2 bases from J, the junction kept 8 bases outside the gene matches. CDR3 size: 15 residues. CDR3 sequence reads: CASSEYRGGQETQYF. The CDR3, as DNA: TGTGCCAGCAGCGAATACAGGGGTGGACAAGAGACCCAGTACTTC.

The chain links TRBV19 to TRBJ1-5; 7 bases agree with TRBD1. In germline, CDR1 is LNHDA, CDR2 SQIVND (reference sequence). V lost 5 bases to trimming and J lost 0 bases; unmatched junction nucleotides: 7. The CDR3 has 16 residues. The CDR3 DNA follows: TGTGCCAGTAGTGACCGACAGGGCGATAGCAATCAGCCCCAGCATTTT. This translates into CASSDRQGDSNQPQHF. Full variable domain (outside the CDR3, taken from reference TRBV19 and TRBJ1-5): DGGITQSPKYLFRKEGQNVTLSCEQNLNHDAMYWYRQDPGQGLRLIYYSQIVNDFQKGDIAEGYSVSREKKESFPLTVTSAQKNPTAFYLCASSDRQGDSNQPQHFGDGTRLSIL.

This chain uses TRBV29-1 with TRBJ2-7, with D uncertain. The germline V and J ends were trimmed by 6 bases and 5 bases, with 8 bases remaining between them. The CDR3 is made up of 10 amino acids. Germline lookup yields CDR1 SQVTM and CDR2 ANQGSEA. The CDR3 here is CSVLLNEQYF. CDR3 sequence (DNA): TGCAGCGTCCTTCTTAACGAGCAGTACTTC.

CDR3: CASSPRGGNTIYF. The CDR3 DNA reads as TGTGCCAGCAGCCCAAGGGGTGGAAACACCATATATTTT. V usage is TRBV7-2 and J usage is TRBJ1-3; D may be TRBD1 (5 bases). The germline V gene encodes CDR1 SGHTA and CDR2 FQGNSA. V shed 5 bases and J shed 3 bases, with 8 bases lying between them. There are 13 residues in the CDR3. Using reference TRBV7-2 and TRBJ1-3 for the parts outside the CDR3, the full variable domain is GAGVSQSPSNKVTEKGKDVELRCDPISGHTALYWYRQSLGQGLEFLIYFQGNSAPDKSGLPSDRFSAERTGGSVSTLTIQRTQQEDSAVYLCASSPRGGNTIYFGEGSWLTVV.

Here the CDR3 DNA reads TGTGCCAGCGGAGGGTGGGTCGGGGAGCTGTTTTTT. Its translation: CASGGWVGELFF. This chain links TRBV2 with TRBJ2-2, with D perhaps matching TRBD2 (6 bases). CDR3 length: 12 amino acids. Germline V lookup: CDR1 SNHLY, CDR2 FYNNEI. Between the trimmed V and J ends, which lost 8 bases and 7 bases, there was a span of 11 bases.

This clone came up once. The rearrangement uses TRBV27 and TRBJ2-1; D may be TRBD1 (5 bases). V was clipped by 4 bases and J by 2 bases, with 15 bases between them. The CDR3 is made up of 16 amino acids. Per germline, CDR1 MNHEY and CDR2 SMNVEV (reference sequence). CDR3 nucleotides: TGTGCCAGCAGTTCCCGAAAAGGGGTAACCTACAATGAGCAGTTCTTC. Translation gives CASSSRKGVTYNEQFF.

This clone was found a few times. The rearrangement links TRBV6-4 to TRBJ1-5; tentative D call: TRBD1 (5 bases). This CDR3 comprises 14 residues. The V end lost 2 bases, the J end lost 5 bases, and 10 bases lay between the germline ends. The germline V gene has CDR1 MRHNA and CDR2 SNTAGT. The DNA for the CDR3 is TGTGCCAGCAGTGACCGGGGGGGGGATCAGCCCCAGCATTTT. Translation gives CASSDRGGDQPQHF.

The count of this clone is one. J is TRBJ1-4 and V is TRBV12-5; D is possibly TRBD1 (5 bases). Germline V gives CDR1 LGHNT, CDR2 FRNRAP. V was shortened by 6 bases and J by 0 bases, with 11 bases between the two germline ends. The CDR3 runs 15 residues. The CDR3 sequence: CASGQTGATNEKLFF. The CDR3 DNA sequence: TGTGCTAGTGGCCAAACAGGAGCAACTAATGAAAAACTGTTTTTT.

In its sample, this clone was seen a few times. The chain has TRBV12-5 and TRBJ2-1; 13 positions agree with TRBD2. CDR1 and CDR2 from the germline V gene are LGHNT and FRNRAP. The CDR3 is 17 amino acids. V gave up 2 bases and J gave up 8 bases; unmatched junction bases: 9. CDR3 coding DNA: TGTGCTAGTGGTTTGCCCAGACCGGGACTAGCGGGATATGAGCAGTTCTTC. This sequence encodes CASGLPRPGLAGYEQFF. The whole variable domain, filled in from reference TRBV12-5 and TRBJ2-1, reads DARVTQTPRHKVTEMGQEVTMRCQPILGHNTVFWYRQTMMQGLELLAYFRNRAPLDDSGMPKDRFSAEMPDATLATLKIQPSEPRDSAVYFCASGLPRPGLAGYEQFFGPGTRLTVL.

This chain uses TRBV4-2 with TRBJ2-2; 12 positions agree with TRBD2. Trimming cost V 2 bases and J 1 base; bases outside gene matches: 5. Germline loops: CDR1 LGHNA, CDR2 YNFKEQ. The length of the CDR3 is 18 residues. In nucleotides, the CDR3 is TGTGCCAGCAGCCAACCCCGGACTAGCGGGATGAACACCGGGGAGCTGTTTTTT. Its translation is CASSQPRTSGMNTGELFF.

Only one count was recorded for this clone. The chain has TRBV7-4 and TRBJ2-5, with 9 bases fitting TRBD1. The CDR3 is 14 amino acids. V dropped 7 bases and J dropped 4; count of bases not matched to a gene: 7. Germline V gives CDR1 SGHVT, CDR2 SQSDAQ. In DNA, the CDR3 is TGTGCCAGCATCACCACAGGGGGCAGAGAGACCCAGTACTTC. Translating it yields CASITTGGRETQYF.

The chain combines TRBV7-2 with TRBJ1-3; tentatively, D is TRBD1 (6 bases). Trimming took 6 bases from V and 1 from J, leaving 19 bases between them. Germline loops: CDR1 SGHTA, CDR2 FQGNSA. The CDR3 has 17 amino acids. Here the CDR3 DNA reads TGTGCCAGCAGTTTGGCTCAACAGGGCAAATCTGGAAACACCATATATTTT. The encoded protein is CASSLAQQGKSGNTIYF.

In regard to this clone: The sample holds other DNA sequences that translate to the same CDR3. The chain is built from TRBV28 and TRBJ1-5; 7 nucleotides line up with TRBD1. From germline, CDR1 is MDHEN and CDR2 SYDVKM. With V trimmed by 4 bases and J by 5 bases, 20 bases remained unmatched. The CDR3 runs to 19 residues. The CDR3 sequence is CASSSEHRTGTGEYQPQHF. The CDR3 nucleotides are TGTGCCAGCAGTTCAGAACACCGGACAGGTACGGGGGAGTATCAGCCCCAGCATTTT. The whole variable domain, remainder taken from reference TRBV28 and TRBJ1-5, is DVKVTQSSRYLVKRTGEKVFLECVQDMDHENMFWYRQDPGLGLRLIYFSYDVKMKEKGDIPEGYSVSREKKERFSLILESASTNQTSMYLCASSSEHRTGTGEYQPQHFGDGTRLSIL.

This chain joins TRBV11-1 and TRBJ2-7, with 7 bases identical to TRBD1. Germline V CDR1 and CDR2: SGHAT, FQDESV (reference sequence). With V trimmed by 4 bases and J by 2 bases, 8 bases remained unmatched. The CDR3 has 15 residues. The CDR3 protein is CASSSMTGRPYEQYF. CDR3 DNA sequence: TGTGCCAGCAGCTCGATGACAGGGAGACCCTACGAGCAGTACTTC.

This chain connects TRBV10-1 to TRBJ2-7, with 10 bases that match TRBD2. The CDR3 totals 13 residues. Trimming cost V 5 bases and J 5 bases; bases outside gene matches: 3. In germline, CDR1 is WNHNN, CDR2 SYGVQD (reference sequence). CDR3 DNA: TGCGCCAGCAGTACTAGCGGGATGGACGAGCAGTACTTC. Encoded protein: CASSTSGMDEQYF.